This passage covers 3 T cell receptor beta chains from one sample sequenced in a study of blood T cell repertoires in COVID-19 (dated by TCRdb to about 2020). Receptor amplification or capture employed the immunoSEQ multiplex PCR assay. Held by TCRdb, this immuneACCESS table contains in-frame sequences only and omits some clones. Under half of the omission traces to an unresolved V gene where checked; the cause of the rest is unknown. A total of 95,000 to 150,000 clones appear in this sample, over 80% of them only once. The ten largest make up around 4.2% of the sample. Sequenced: PBMCs or T cells enriched from blood (not recorded which). The receptors were sampled from a woman aged 25 to 39 who had recovered from COVID-19.

The CDR3 protein is CASRTTGVVSPLHF. In DNA, the CDR3 is TGTGCCAGCAGGACGACAGGGGTTGTTTCACCCCTCCACTTT. This sequence joins TRBV28 and TRBJ1-6; 8 nucleotides agree with TRBD1. CDR1 MDHEN and CDR2 SYDVKM come from the germline V gene. This CDR3 comprises 14 residues. V lost 6 bases to trimming and J lost 9 bases; unmatched junction nucleotides: 7.

The rearrangement joins TRBV7-8 to TRBJ2-3, with TRBD2 identical over 7 bases. With V trimmed by 5 bases and J by 4 bases, 15 bases remained unmatched. Germline V gives CDR1 SGHVS, CDR2 FQNEAQ. The CDR3 totals 17 residues. CDR3 DNA sequence: TGTGCCAGCAGCCTTAAAAGGGTGGGAGGGCCAGCAGATACGCAGTATTTT. This gives the protein CASSLKRVGGPADTQYF. The variable domain in full, with the rest retrieved from reference TRBV7-8 and TRBJ2-3, is GAGVSQSPRYKVAKRGQDVALRCDPISGHVSLFWYQQALGQGPEFLTYFQNEAQLDKSGLPSDRFFAERPEGSVSTLKIQRTQQEDSAVYLCASSLKRVGGPADTQYFGPGTRLTVL.

The V gene is TRBV4-3, the J gene TRBJ2-7; possibly TRBD1 for D (6 bases). Looked up from germline, CDR1 is LGHNA and CDR2 is YSLEER. The germline V and J ends were trimmed by 0 bases and 4 bases, with 7 bases remaining between them. The length of the CDR3 is 13 residues. This chain's CDR3 is CASSQDGQYEQYF. DNA for the CDR3: TGCGCCAGCAGCCAAGATGGACAGTACGAGCAGTACTTC.